The 16 T cell receptor beta chains below all came from one sample that was sequenced in a study of tumor and adjacent non-tumor tissue in lung cancer. A modified ARM-PCR protocol with three rounds of nested PCR amplified TCRbeta. TCRdb reanalysed the multiplex PCR reads using MiXCR and keeps one entry per CDR3 protein. This table has more than 85,000 distinct CDR3 sequences, 65% appearing once. The template was RNA from unsorted bulk tissue. This non-tumor lung sample came from over 3 cm beyond the tumor edge. Input material: distant non-tumor lung tissue. The origin of the receptors is a young man with non-small cell lung cancer.

On this clonotype: This may be a read error, as it is one base from a much larger clone. The chain recombines TRBV4-1 with TRBJ2-3; tentatively, D is TRBD2 (6 bases). Germline CDR1 reads MGHRA; CDR2 reads YSYEKL. V was shortened by 0 bases and J by 2 bases, with 15 bases between the two germline ends. The CDR3 runs to 17 residues. The chain's CDR3 is CASSQDGPRTNTDTQYF. In nucleotides, the CDR3 is TGCGCCAGCAGCCAAGATGGTCCCAGGACTAACACAGATACGCAGTATTTT.

The table lists this clonotype with many counts. The chain links TRBV4-2 to TRBJ2-3; D ambiguous. Trimming took 6 bases from V and 2 from J, leaving 15 bases between them. Germline CDR1 LGHNA, CDR2 YNFKEQ. The CDR3 consists of 15 residues. CDR3 protein: CASRDTPGDTDTQYF. CDR3 sequence (DNA): TGTGCCAGCAGGGATACTCCCGGCGACACAGATACGCAGTATTTT.

This clonotype has a handful of counts. A much larger clone sits a single nucleotide away, making a read error possible. The CDR3 does not close with the conserved phenylalanine or tryptophan, likely indicating a read error. The chain carries TRBV20-1 and TRBJ2-3, with D unresolved. The germline CDR1 and CDR2 sequences are DFQATT and SNEGSKA (reference sequence). The CDR3 is 14 residues long. V gave up 3 bases and J gave up 0 bases, with 10 bases separating them. CDR3 sequence reads: CSASDGASTDTQYL. CDR3 in DNA: TGCAGTGCTAGCGACGGAGCGAGCACAGATACGCAGTATTTA.

As regards this clonotype: Relative to the germline gene, one junction end is altered; a read error may explain this. The CDR3 region is CSASSGAGGELLF. DNA of the CDR3: TGCAGCGCTAGTAGCGGGGCCGGCGGGGAGCTGTTATTT. The chain is built from TRBV29-1 and TRBJ2-2; 8 nucleotides line up with TRBD2. Looked up from germline, CDR1 is SQVTM and CDR2 is ANQGSEA. CDR3 length equals 13 residues.

As concerns this clonotype: The conserved phenylalanine or tryptophan is not found at the CDR3 terminus, so this likely reflects a read error. The J gene is TRBJ2-2, the V gene TRBV12-3 or TRBV12-4; 10 positions match TRBD1. The CDR3 is made up of 17 amino acids. Written as DNA, the CDR3 is TGTGTCAGCGGTAAATACCCCGGGACAGGGGTCACCGGGGAGCTGTTTTCT. Amino acids: CVSGKYPGTGVTGELFS.

On this clonotype itself: An end of the junction differs from the germline gene, which may be a read error. The chain carries TRBV20-1 and TRBJ2-7; the D gene is possibly TRBD1 (6 bases). The CDR3 runs to 11 residues. Germline values: CDR1 DFQATT, CDR2 SNEGSKA (reference sequence). CDR3: CSTRDNNEQYF. CDR3 in DNA: TGCAGTACTAGGGACAACAACGAGCAGTACTTC.

On this clonotype itself: At one end, the junction sequence differs from germline, possibly due to a read error. V usage is TRBV29-1 and J usage is TRBJ2-7; D might be TRBD2 (6 bases). The CDR3 is made up of 12 amino acids. CDR1 and CDR2 from the germline V gene are SQVTM and ANQGSEA. The CDR3, as DNA: TGCAGCGTTGGGTCGGGAGATCGTGAGCGGTACTTC. Its translation is CSVGSGDRERYF.

As to this clonotype: A much larger clone differs from this one at a single base, so this may be a read error. The CDR3 protein is CASTALTDNEKLSF. CDR3 bases: TGTGCCAGCACCGCCCTGACAGATAATGAAAAACTGTCTTTT. V usage is TRBV28 and J usage is TRBJ1-4, with a weak D call TRBD1 (5 bases). From germline, CDR1 is MDHEN and CDR2 SYDVKM. The CDR3 runs to 14 residues.

With respect to this clonotype: Since a much larger clone is just one base distant, this may be a read error. The chain employs TRBV12-3 or TRBV12-4 and TRBJ1-6; a possible D gene is TRBD1 (6 bases). This CDR3 has 15 residues. Written as DNA, the CDR3 is TGTGCCAGCAGTTCTACTCAGGGACACGGTTCACACCTCCACTTT. Its protein product is CASSSTQGHGSHLHF.

The chain employs TRBV14 and TRBJ1-2; 7 nucleotides agree with TRBD1. The CDR3 is made up of 12 amino acids. CDR1 and CDR2 from the germline V gene are SGHDN and FVKESK. J lost 4 bases, V lost 4 bases, and 0 bases had no gene match. The CDR3, as DNA: TGTGCCAGCAGCCGGGACAGCTATGGCTACACCTTC. It encodes CASSRDSYGYTF.

As concerns this clonotype: This CDR3 fails to terminate in the conserved phenylalanine or tryptophan, so it likely reflects a read error. No DNA is shown, since the ends of the CDR3 on it are uncertain; the CDR3 is the one TCRdb lists. V usage is TRBV20-1 and J usage is TRBJ1-3. A total of 14 residues make up the CDR3, ends included. The V gene's germline CDR1 is DFQATT and CDR2 SNEGSKA (reference sequence). The CDR3 loop reads CSDILRDSRNTINY.

The V call is TRBV29-1, the J call TRBJ2-1; 10 nucleotides match TRBD2. Germline lookup yields CDR1 SQVTM and CDR2 ANQGSEA. The CDR3 covers 13 residues. V trimming: 4 bases; J trimming: 6 bases; junction bases outside the gene matches: 3. Here the CDR3 DNA reads TGCAGCGTTGGGCTAGCGGGGGTCAATGAGCAGTTCTTC. Its protein is CSVGLAGVNEQFF.

With respect to this clonotype: Germline and junction disagree at one end, which may indicate a read error. The chain uses TRBV20-1 and TRBJ2-7, with a weak D call TRBD1 (6 bases). Germline V CDR1 and CDR2: DFQATT, SNEGSKA (reference sequence). The CDR3 covers 16 residues. Written as DNA, the CDR3 is TGCAGTGTTAGAGATTTTTTTGTCGGACAGCCCAACGAGCAATACTTC. It encodes CSVRDFFVGQPNEQYF.

V and J are TRBV11-2 and TRBJ2-5; possibly TRBD1 or TRBD2 for D (5 bases each). The length of the CDR3 is 14 residues. The germline CDR1 and CDR2 sequences are SGHAT and FQNNGV. The V end was cut by 5 bases, the J end by 9 bases, with 19 bases between. The CDR3 spells CASSPLYGRGAQYF. The DNA for the CDR3 is TGTGCCAGCAGCCCGCTATATGGGAGAGGGGCCCAGTACTTC.

V and J are TRBV4-1 and TRBJ2-1, with 9 bases aligning to TRBD1. Germline assignment: CDR1 MGHRA and CDR2 YSYEKL. This CDR3 is built from 15 residues. With 6 bases clipped from V and 5 bases from J, the junction kept 8 bases outside the gene matches. The CDR3 region has the DNA TGCGCCAGCAGTCCGGGACAGGGCCCACACAATGAGCAGTTCTTC. This encodes CASSPGQGPHNEQFF.

The V and J genes are TRBV14 and TRBJ2-7; 9 nucleotides align to TRBD1. The V and J ends lost 2 bases and 3 bases, in that order; junction bases with no gene match: 5. Germline V CDR1 and CDR2: SGHDN, FVKESK. The CDR3 consists of 15 residues. CDR3 in amino acids: CASSQSGTGIYEQYF. The CDR3 bases are TGTGCCAGCAGCCAATCCGGGACAGGGATCTACGAGCAGTACTTC.